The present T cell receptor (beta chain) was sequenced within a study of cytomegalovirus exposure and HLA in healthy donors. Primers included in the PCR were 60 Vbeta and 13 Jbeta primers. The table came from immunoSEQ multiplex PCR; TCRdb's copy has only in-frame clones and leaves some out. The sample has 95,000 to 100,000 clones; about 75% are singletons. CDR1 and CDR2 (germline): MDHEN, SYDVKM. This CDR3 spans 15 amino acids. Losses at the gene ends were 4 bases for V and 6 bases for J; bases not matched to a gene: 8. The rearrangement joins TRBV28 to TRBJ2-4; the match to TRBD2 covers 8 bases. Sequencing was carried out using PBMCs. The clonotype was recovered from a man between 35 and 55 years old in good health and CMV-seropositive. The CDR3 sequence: CASSSGGYGGNIQYF. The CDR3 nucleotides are TGTGCCAGCAGTTCGGGAGGGTACGGCGGAAACATTCAGTACTTC. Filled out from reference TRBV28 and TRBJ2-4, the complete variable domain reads DVKVTQSSRYLVKRTGEKVFLECVQDMDHENMFWYRQDPGLGLRLIYFSYDVKMKEKGDIPEGYSVSREKKERFSLILESASTNQTSMYLCASSSGGYGGNIQYFGAGTRLSVL.